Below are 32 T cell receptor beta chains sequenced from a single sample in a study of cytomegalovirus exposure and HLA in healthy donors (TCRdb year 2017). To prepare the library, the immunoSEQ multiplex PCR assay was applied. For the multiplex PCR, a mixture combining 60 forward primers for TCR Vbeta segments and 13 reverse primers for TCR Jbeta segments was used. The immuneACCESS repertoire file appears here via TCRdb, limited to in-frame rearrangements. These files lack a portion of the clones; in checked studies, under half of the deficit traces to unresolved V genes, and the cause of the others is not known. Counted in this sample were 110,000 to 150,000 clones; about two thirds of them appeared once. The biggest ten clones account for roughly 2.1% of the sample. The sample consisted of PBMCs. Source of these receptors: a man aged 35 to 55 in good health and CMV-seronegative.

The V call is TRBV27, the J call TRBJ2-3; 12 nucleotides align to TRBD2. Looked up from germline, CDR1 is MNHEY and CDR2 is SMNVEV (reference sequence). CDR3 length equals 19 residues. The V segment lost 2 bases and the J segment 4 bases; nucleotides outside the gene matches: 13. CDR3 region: CASSLGASGGAFVSDTQYF. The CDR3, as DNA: TGTGCCAGCAGTTTAGGGGCTAGCGGGGGGGCCTTTGTGTCAGATACGCAGTATTTT.

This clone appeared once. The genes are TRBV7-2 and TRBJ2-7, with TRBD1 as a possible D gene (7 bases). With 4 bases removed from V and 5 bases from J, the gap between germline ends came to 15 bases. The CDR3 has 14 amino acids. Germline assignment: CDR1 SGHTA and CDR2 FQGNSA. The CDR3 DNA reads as TGTGCCAGCAGCTCCCAGGGGGGAGCCAACGAGCAGTACTTC. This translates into CASSSQGGANEQYF.

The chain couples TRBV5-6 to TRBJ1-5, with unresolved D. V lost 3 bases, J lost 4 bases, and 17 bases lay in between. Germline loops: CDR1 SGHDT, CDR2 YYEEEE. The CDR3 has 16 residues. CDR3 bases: TGTGCCAGCAGCTCGCTGGGATCGGGAGGAAATCAGCCCCAGCATTTT. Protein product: CASSSLGSGGNQPQHF.

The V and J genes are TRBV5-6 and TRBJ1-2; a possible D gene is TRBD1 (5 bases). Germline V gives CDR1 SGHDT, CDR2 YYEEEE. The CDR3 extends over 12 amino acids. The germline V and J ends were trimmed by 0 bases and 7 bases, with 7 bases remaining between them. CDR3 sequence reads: CASSLGGIGYTF. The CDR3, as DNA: TGTGCCAGCAGCTTGGGGGGCATTGGCTACACCTTC.

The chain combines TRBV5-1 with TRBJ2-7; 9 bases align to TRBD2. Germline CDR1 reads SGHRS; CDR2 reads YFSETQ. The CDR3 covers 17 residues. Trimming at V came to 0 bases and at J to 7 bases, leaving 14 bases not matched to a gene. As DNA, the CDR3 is TGCGCCAGCAGCTTGGAGTCGGGCGGGAGGGGAAGGGGTGAGCAGTACTTC. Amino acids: CASSLESGGRGRGEQYF.

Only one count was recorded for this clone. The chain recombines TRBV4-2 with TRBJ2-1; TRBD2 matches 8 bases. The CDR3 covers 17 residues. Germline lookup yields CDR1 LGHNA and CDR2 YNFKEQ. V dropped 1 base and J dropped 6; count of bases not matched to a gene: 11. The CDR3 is CASSQGPGGIGPNEQFF. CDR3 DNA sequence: TGTGCCAGCAGCCAAGGACCGGGGGGGATCGGGCCCAATGAGCAGTTCTTC.

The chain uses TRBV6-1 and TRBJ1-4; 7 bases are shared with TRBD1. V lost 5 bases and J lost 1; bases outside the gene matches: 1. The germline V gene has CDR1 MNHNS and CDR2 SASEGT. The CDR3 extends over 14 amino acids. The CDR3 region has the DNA TGTGCCAGCAGTCGGGACAGAACTAATGAAAAACTGTTTTTT. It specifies CASSRDRTNEKLFF.

The CDR3 nucleotides read TGTGCCAGCTCACCAGGTGGCAGGGCTCAGCCCCAGCATTTT. It is translated as CASSPGGRAQPQHF. The chain is built from TRBV18 and TRBJ1-5; a weak D match, TRBD1 (5 bases). CDR1 and CDR2 from the germline V gene are KGHSH and LQKENI. Trimming pared 2 bases from V and 6 bases from J, leaving 11 bases between. This CDR3 is built from 14 residues.

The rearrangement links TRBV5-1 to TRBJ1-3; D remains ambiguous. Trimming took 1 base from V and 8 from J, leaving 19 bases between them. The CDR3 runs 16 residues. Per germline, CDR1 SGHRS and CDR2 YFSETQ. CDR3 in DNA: TGCGCCAGCAGCTTGTTCGTACCGGACTCGATGGACACCATATATTTT. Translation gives CASSLFVPDSMDTIYF.

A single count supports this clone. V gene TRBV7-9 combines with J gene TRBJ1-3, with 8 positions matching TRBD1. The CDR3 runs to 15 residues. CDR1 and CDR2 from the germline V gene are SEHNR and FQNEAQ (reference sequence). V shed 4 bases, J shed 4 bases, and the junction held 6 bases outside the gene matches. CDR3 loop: CASSSPGQAGNTIYF. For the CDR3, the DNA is TGTGCCAGCAGCTCCCCGGGACAGGCGGGAAACACCATATATTTT.

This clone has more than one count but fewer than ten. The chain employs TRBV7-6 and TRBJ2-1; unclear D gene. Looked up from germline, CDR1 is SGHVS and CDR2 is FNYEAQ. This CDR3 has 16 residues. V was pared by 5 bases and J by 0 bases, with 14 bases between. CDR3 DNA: TGTGCCAGCAGCCACAGTCTCCTGAGCTCCTACAATGAGCAGTTCTTC. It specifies CASSHSLLSSYNEQFF.

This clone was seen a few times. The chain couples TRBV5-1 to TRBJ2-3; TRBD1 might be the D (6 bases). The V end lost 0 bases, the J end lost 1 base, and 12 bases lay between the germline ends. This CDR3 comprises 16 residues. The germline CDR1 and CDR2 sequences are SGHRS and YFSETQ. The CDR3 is CASSLAWAGGTDTQYF. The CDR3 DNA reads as TGCGCCAGCAGCTTGGCCTGGGCAGGGGGCACAGATACGCAGTATTTT.

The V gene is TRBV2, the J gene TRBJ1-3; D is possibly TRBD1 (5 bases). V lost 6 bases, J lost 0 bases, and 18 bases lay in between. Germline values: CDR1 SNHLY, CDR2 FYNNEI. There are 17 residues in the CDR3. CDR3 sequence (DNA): TGTGCCAGCAGGGCCCCGGGACTCCAGGCCTCTGGAAACACCATATATTTT. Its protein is CASRAPGLQASGNTIYF.

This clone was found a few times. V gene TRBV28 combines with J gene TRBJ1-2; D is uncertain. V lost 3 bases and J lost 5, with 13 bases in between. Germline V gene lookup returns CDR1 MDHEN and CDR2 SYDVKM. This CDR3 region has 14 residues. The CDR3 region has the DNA TGTGCCAGCAGTTTGGCGGAAGTGTCGTATGGCTACACCTTC. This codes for CASSLAEVSYGYTF.

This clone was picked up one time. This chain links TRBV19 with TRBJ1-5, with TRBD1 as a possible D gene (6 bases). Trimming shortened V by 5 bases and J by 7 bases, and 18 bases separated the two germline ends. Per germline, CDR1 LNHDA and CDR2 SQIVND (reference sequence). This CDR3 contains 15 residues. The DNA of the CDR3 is TGTGCCAGTAGTCCTGGTGGGGGCGGTCCGCAGCCCCAGCATTTT. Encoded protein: CASSPGGGGPQPQHF. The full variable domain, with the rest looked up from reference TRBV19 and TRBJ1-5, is DGGITQSPKYLFRKEGQNVTLSCEQNLNHDAMYWYRQDPGQGLRLIYYSQIVNDFQKGDIAEGYSVSREKKESFPLTVTSAQKNPTAFYLCASSPGGGGPQPQHFGDGTRLSIL.

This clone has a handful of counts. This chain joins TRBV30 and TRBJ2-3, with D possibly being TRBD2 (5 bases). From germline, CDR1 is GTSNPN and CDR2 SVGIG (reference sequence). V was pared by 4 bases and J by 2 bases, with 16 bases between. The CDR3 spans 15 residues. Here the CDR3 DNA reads TGTGCCTGGATAGTTTTTTCGGAGGACACAGATACGCAGTATTTT. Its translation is CAWIVFSEDTDTQYF.

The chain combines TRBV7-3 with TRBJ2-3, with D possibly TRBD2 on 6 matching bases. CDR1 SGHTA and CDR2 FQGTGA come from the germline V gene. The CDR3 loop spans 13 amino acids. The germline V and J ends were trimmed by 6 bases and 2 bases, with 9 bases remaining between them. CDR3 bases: TGTGCCAGCAGGGAGGGATCCACAGATACGCAGTATTTT. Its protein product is CASREGSTDTQYF.

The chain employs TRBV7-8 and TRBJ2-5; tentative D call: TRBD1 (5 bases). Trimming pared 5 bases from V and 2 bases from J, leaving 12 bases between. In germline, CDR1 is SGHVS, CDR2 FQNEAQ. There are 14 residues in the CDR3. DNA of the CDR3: TGTGCCAGCAGCCCTGACAGACGTCAAGAGACCCAGTACTTC. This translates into CASSPDRRQETQYF.

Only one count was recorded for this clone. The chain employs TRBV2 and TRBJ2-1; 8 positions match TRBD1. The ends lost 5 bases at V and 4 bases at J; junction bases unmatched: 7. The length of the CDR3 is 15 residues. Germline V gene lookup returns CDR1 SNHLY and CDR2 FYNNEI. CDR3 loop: CASSTRTGTYNEQFF. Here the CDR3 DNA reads TGTGCCAGCAGTACCCGGACAGGGACGTACAATGAGCAGTTCTTC.

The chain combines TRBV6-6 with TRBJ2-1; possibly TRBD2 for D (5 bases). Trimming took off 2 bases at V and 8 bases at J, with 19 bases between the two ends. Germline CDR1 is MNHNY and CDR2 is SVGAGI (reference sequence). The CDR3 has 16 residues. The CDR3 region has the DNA TGTGCCAGCAGTTACGTTGTCTTCCGGGATACCGATGAGCAGTTCTTC. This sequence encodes CASSYVVFRDTDEQFF.

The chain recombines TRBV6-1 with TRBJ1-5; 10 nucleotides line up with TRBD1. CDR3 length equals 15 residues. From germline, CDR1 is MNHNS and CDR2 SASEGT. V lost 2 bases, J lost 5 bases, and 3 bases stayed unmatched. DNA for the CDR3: TGTGCCAGCAGTGAAAGGGGACAGGGGTATCAGCCCCAGCATTTT. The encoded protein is CASSERGQGYQPQHF.

The CDR3 protein is CASSRSGTGFSYEQYF. The CDR3 nucleotides are TGCGCCAGCAGCCGGTCCGGGACAGGGTTCTCCTACGAGCAGTACTTC. This chain uses TRBV4-1 with TRBJ2-7, with 9 bases aligning to TRBD1. The V gene end was trimmed by 4 bases and the J gene end by 0 bases; junction bases not matched to a gene: 7. Per germline, CDR1 MGHRA and CDR2 YSYEKL. The CDR3 sequence is 16 residues long.

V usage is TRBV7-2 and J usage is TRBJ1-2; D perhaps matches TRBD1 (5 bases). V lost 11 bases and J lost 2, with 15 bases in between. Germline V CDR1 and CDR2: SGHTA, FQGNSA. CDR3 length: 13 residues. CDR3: CAGGRGVNYGYTF. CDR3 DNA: TGTGCCGGCGGCCGGGGGGTCAACTATGGCTACACCTTC.

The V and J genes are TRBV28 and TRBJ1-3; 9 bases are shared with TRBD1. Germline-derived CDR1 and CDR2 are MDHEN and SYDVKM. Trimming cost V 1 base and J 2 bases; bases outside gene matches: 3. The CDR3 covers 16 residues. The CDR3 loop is CASSLYRGQAGNTIYF. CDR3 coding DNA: TGTGCCAGCAGTTTATACAGGGGGCAGGCTGGAAACACCATATATTTT.

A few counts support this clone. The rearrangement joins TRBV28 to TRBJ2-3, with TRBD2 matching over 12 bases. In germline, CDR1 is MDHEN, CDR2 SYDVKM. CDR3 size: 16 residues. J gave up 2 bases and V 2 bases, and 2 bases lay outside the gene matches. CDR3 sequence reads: CASSLGTSGFTDTQYF. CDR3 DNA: TGTGCCAGCAGTTTAGGGACTAGCGGGTTCACAGATACGCAGTATTTT.

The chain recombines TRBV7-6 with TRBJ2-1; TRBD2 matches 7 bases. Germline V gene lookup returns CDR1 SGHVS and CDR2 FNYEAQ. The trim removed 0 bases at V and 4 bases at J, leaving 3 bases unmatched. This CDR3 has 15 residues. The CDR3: CASSLAGGVYNEQFF. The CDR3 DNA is TGTGCCAGCAGCTTAGCGGGGGGGGTTTACAATGAGCAGTTCTTC.

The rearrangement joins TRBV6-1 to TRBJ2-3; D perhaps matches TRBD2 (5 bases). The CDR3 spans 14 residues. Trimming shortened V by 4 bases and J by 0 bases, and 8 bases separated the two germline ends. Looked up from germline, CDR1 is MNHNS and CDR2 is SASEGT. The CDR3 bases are TGTGCCAGCAGTGTCCTAGCCAGCACAGATACGCAGTATTTT. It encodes CASSVLASTDTQYF.

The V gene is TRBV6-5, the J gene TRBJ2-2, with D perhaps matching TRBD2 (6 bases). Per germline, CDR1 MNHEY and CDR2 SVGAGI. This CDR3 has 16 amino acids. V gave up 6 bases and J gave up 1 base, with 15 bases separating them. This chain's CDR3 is CASRYTGGENTGELFF. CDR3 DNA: TGTGCCAGCAGATACACGGGCGGGGAGAACACCGGGGAGCTGTTTTTT.

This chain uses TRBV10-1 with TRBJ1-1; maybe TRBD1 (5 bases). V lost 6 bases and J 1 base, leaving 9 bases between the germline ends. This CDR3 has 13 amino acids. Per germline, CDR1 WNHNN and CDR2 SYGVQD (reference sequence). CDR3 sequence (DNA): TGCGCCAGCAGCAGGGTTCCGAACACTGAAGCTTTCTTT. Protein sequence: CASSRVPNTEAFF.

The CDR3 DNA reads as TGCGCCAGCAGCTTGGCCTCGGCAGGGGGCTACAATGAGCAGTTCTTC. Its translation: CASSLASAGGYNEQFF. The chain joins TRBV5-1 to TRBJ2-1, with 7 bases that match TRBD1. V shed 0 bases and J 3 bases; nucleotides not matched to a gene: 6. This CDR3 spans 16 amino acids. From germline, CDR1 is SGHRS and CDR2 YFSETQ.

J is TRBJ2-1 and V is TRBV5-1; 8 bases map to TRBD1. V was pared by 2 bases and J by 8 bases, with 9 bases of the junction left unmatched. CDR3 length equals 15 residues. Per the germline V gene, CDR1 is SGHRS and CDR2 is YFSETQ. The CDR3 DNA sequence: TGCGCCAGCAGCTTCCTCGGACAGGGAGTCGATGAGCAGTTCTTC. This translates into CASSFLGQGVDEQFF.

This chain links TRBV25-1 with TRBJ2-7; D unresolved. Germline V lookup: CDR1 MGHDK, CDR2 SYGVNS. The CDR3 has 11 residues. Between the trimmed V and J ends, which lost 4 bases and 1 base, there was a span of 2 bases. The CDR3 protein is CASSVSYEQYF. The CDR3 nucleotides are TGTGCCAGCAGTGTATCCTACGAGCAGTACTTC.